These 17 T cell receptor beta chains came from one sample sequenced in a study of control samples from healthy donors and cancer patients. This table comes from immunoSEQ multiplex PCR, and its TCRdb copy is limited to in-frame clones, with some not included. Of roughly 170,000 clones in the sample, around 93% were seen once. Sequencing was performed on blood. The receptors shown here come from a woman aged 60-75 years in good health.

The chain joins TRBV2 to TRBJ1-4, with D tentatively TRBD1 (6 bases). Germline loops: CDR1 SNHLY, CDR2 FYNNEI. Trimming took off 9 bases at V and 8 bases at J, with 19 bases between the two ends. The CDR3 is 14 residues long. The CDR3 bases are TGTGCCAGAGCAGAAGCCCCAGGGGAAGAAAAACTGTTTTTT. Translated: CARAEAPGEEKLFF. The full variable domain, with the rest looked up from reference TRBV2 and TRBJ1-4, is EPEVTQTPSHQVTQMGQEVILRCVPISNHLYFYWYRQILGQKVEFLVSFYNNEISEKSEIFDDQFSVERPDGSNFTLKIRSTKLEDSAMYFCARAEAPGEEKLFFGSGTQLSVL.

The chain employs TRBV2 and TRBJ1-1; TRBD1 matches at 8 bases. Germline CDR1 reads SNHLY; CDR2 reads FYNNEI. The CDR3 totals 14 residues. J was trimmed by 6 bases and V by 5 bases; bases with no gene match: 8. CDR3 nucleotide sequence: TGTGCCAGCAGTATCCGGACAGGGTCGGCTGAAGCTTTCTTT. Amino acid sequence: CASSIRTGSAEAFF.

The chain employs TRBV5-5 and TRBJ1-1; D is unclear. CDR1 is SGHKS, CDR2 YYEKEE, per germline (reference sequence). V was shortened by 4 bases and J by 7 bases, with 17 bases between the two germline ends. The CDR3 consists of 14 residues. The CDR3 DNA is TGTGCCAGCAGCCTTCTCCTCTTCAGTGGTGAAGCTTTCTTT. This encodes CASSLLLFSGEAFF.

This clone was seen once. V is TRBV30 and J is TRBJ1-6; D is unresolved. From germline, CDR1 is GTSNPN and CDR2 SVGIG (reference sequence). Trimming cost V 2 bases and J 0 bases, with 11 bases left between them. The CDR3 length is 16 residues. CDR3 nucleotide sequence: TGTGCCTGGAGTTTTAGAGATAGCTCCTATAATTCACCCCTCCACTTT. It specifies CAWSFRDSSYNSPLHF.

The chain combines TRBV2 with TRBJ1-2; D remains ambiguous. The length of the CDR3 is 13 residues. CDR1 is SNHLY and CDR2 is FYNNEI in the germline V gene. Trimming pared 3 bases from V and 8 bases from J, leaving 13 bases between. The CDR3: CASSDRGFGGYTF. The DNA of the CDR3 is TGTGCCAGCAGTGATCGAGGGTTCGGCGGCTACACCTTC.

The chain has TRBV9 and TRBJ2-2; D might be TRBD1 (6 bases). The germline gives CDR1 SGDLS, CDR2 YYNGEE. The CDR3 length is 18 residues. Trimming left V 5 bases short and J 0 bases short, with 20 bases between. In DNA, the CDR3 is TGTGCCAGCAGTCTGGGGGCCTCGAAGAGCGCGAACACCGGGGAGCTGTTTTTT. It translates to CASSLGASKSANTGELFF.

The CDR3 protein is CASSLQGAVTEAFF. CDR3 in DNA: TGTGCCAGCAGCTTACAGGGGGCGGTCACTGAAGCTTTCTTT. The chain is built from TRBV7-9 and TRBJ1-1, with 8 bases aligning to TRBD1. CDR1 SEHNR and CDR2 FQNEAQ come from the germline V gene (reference sequence). The CDR3 is 14 residues long. With 2 bases clipped from V and 4 bases from J, the junction kept 3 bases outside the gene matches.

This clone has only a few counts. The V call is TRBV29-1, the J call TRBJ1-3, with 10 bases aligning to TRBD1. From germline, CDR1 is SQVTM and CDR2 ANQGSEA. V was pared by 6 bases and J by 1 base, with 3 bases of the junction left unmatched. There are 14 residues in the CDR3. CDR3 in amino acids: CSVGTGDSGNTIYF. The DNA of the CDR3 is TGCAGCGTAGGGACAGGGGATTCTGGAAACACCATATATTTT.

This clone was recorded once. The chain employs TRBV6-2 or TRBV6-3 and TRBJ2-5; 10 nucleotides align to TRBD2. This CDR3 contains 18 residues. J lost 4 bases, V lost 2 bases, and 13 bases had no gene match. Germline V gives CDR1 MNHEY, CDR2 SVGEGT. CDR3: CASSYTLEAGGQSETQYF. The CDR3 bases are TGTGCCAGCAGTTACACCCTAGAAGCGGGGGGGCAGTCAGAGACCCAGTACTTC.

The chain couples TRBV7-8 to TRBJ2-7; maybe TRBD2 (7 bases). V was cut by 5 bases and J by 7 bases, with 27 bases left in between. CDR1 and CDR2 (germline): SGHVS, FQNEAQ. CDR3 length: 17 amino acids. The CDR3 here is CASSPRVVGGDSGEQYF. The DNA of the CDR3 is TGTGCCAGCAGCCCCCGTGTGGTAGGGGGGGATTCGGGTGAGCAGTACTTC.

V usage is TRBV19 and J usage is TRBJ2-3, with a tentative D call TRBD2 (6 bases). Germline V gives CDR1 LNHDA, CDR2 SQIVND (reference sequence). The CDR3 has 14 amino acids. V lost 2 bases and J lost 5, with 11 bases in between. CDR3 coding DNA: TGTGCCAGTAGTATAAGGGAGGCGGGAGATACGCAGTATTTT. This gives the protein CASSIREAGDTQYF.

V and J are TRBV7-9 and TRBJ1-1, with D possibly TRBD1 on 5 matching bases. Germline CDR1 and CDR2: SEHNR and FQNEAQ (reference sequence). V lost 5 bases and J 3 bases, leaving 13 bases between the germline ends. This CDR3 region has 14 residues. The CDR3 sequence: CASSRKRDYTEAFF. The CDR3 coding sequence is TGTGCCAGCAGCCGAAAACGGGACTACACTGAAGCTTTCTTT.

The chain combines TRBV12-3 or TRBV12-4 with TRBJ1-1; D may be TRBD1 (5 bases). Between the trimmed V and J ends, which lost 7 bases and 1 base, there was a span of 10 bases. The CDR3 loop spans 13 amino acids. The CDR3 coding sequence is TGTGCCAGCACCGGACACCCGAACACTGAAGCTTTCTTT. Encoded protein: CASTGHPNTEAFF.

This clone appeared a single time. This chain connects TRBV19 to TRBJ2-2, with D unresolved. Per the germline V gene, CDR1 is LNHDA and CDR2 is SQIVND (reference sequence). V was clipped by 10 bases and J by 5 bases, with 17 bases between them. The CDR3 runs 14 residues. The CDR3 protein is CATQTQRTTGELFF. For the CDR3, the DNA is TGTGCCACCCAGACCCAGAGAACAACCGGGGAGCTGTTTTTT. Full variable domain (remainder filled in from reference TRBV19 and TRBJ2-2): DGGITQSPKYLFRKEGQNVTLSCEQNLNHDAMYWYRQDPGQGLRLIYYSQIVNDFQKGDIAEGYSVSREKKESFPLTVTSAQKNPTAFYLCATQTQRTTGELFFGEGSRLTVL.

V gene TRBV10-3 combines with J gene TRBJ1-1; 8 bases agree with TRBD1. Germline CDR1 is ENHRY and CDR2 is SYGVKD. Germline trimming cut 0 bases from V and 0 bases from J; bases unmatched to any gene: 9. The CDR3 extends over 18 amino acids. CDR3 in amino acids: CAISESLGTGPMNTEAFF. The CDR3 DNA sequence: TGTGCCATCAGTGAGTCGTTGGGGACAGGACCTATGAACACTGAAGCTTTCTTT.

This clone appeared a few times. J is TRBJ2-5 and V is TRBV5-1; TRBD2 might be the D (5 bases). The V gene lost 0 bases and the J gene lost 5 bases, with 8 bases spanning the gap. This CDR3 is built from 13 residues. Germline CDR1 and CDR2: SGHRS and YFSETQ. CDR3 sequence reads: CASSLGGYETQYF. The CDR3 DNA follows: TGCGCCAGCAGCTTGGGAGGGTACGAGACCCAGTACTTC.

CDR3 loop: CARSQGEAFF. CDR3 coding DNA: TGTGCCAGGAGTCAGGGTGAAGCTTTCTTT. The rearrangement joins TRBV19 to TRBJ1-1; TRBD1 might be the D (5 bases). V was cut by 9 bases and J by 7 bases, with 9 bases left in between. The CDR3 contains 10 residues. Germline-derived CDR1 and CDR2 are LNHDA and SQIVND (reference sequence). Drawing the rest from reference TRBV19 and TRBJ1-1, the complete variable domain is DGGITQSPKYLFRKEGQNVTLSCEQNLNHDAMYWYRQDPGQGLRLIYYSQIVNDFQKGDIAEGYSVSREKKESFPLTVTSAQKNPTAFYLCARSQGEAFFGQGTRLTVV.